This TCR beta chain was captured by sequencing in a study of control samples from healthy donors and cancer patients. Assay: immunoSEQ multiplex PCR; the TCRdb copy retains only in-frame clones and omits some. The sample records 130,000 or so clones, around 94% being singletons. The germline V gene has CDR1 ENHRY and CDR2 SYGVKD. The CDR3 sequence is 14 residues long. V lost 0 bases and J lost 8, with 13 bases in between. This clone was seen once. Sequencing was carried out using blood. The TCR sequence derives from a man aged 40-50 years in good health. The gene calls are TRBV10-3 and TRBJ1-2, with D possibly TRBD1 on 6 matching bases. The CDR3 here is CAISESARGSGYTF. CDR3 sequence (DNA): TGTGCCATCAGTGAGTCGGCCAGGGGTAGCGGCTACACCTTC.